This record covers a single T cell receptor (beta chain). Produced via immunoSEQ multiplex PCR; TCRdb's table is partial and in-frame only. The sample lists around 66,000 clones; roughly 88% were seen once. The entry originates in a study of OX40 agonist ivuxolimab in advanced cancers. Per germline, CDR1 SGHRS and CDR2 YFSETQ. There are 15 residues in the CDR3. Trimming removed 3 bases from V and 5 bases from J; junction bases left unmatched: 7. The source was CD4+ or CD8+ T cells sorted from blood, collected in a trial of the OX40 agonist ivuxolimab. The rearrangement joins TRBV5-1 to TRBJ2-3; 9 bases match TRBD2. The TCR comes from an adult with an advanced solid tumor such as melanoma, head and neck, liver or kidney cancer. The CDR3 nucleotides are TGCGCCAGCAGCTGGGGGACTAGCTTTGGAGATACGCAGTATTTT. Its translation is CASSWGTSFGDTQYF.